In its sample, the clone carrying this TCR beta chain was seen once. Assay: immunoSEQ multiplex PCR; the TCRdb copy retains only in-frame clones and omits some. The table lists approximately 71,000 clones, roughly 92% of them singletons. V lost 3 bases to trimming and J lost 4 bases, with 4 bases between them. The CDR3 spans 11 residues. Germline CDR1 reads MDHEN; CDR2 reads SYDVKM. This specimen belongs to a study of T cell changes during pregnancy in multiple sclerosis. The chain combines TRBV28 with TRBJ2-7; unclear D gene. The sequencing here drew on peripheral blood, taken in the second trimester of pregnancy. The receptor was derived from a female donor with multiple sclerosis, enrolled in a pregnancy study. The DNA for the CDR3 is TGTGCCAGCAGTTTTCTTTACGAGCAGTACTTC. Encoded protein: CASSFLYEQYF.